This T cell receptor (beta chain) was profiled in a study of blood T cells in healthy people across ages. This CDR3 region has 14 residues. Germline CDR1 SGHDT, CDR2 YYEEEE. V dropped 2 bases and J dropped 2 bases, with 10 bases sitting between them. Per sample, at least 6 micrograms of total RNA were extracted. Together with a sample-barcoded 5' primer, a J-beta primer mix was included in a second PCR lasting about 7 to 11 cycles. Tagging of each cDNA molecule was performed by a template-switch adaptor with 12 random nucleotides. A minimum of 2.5 million CDR3-containing paired-end reads was obtained for each sample. TCRdb reprocessed the 5' RACE reads with MiXCR, giving one entry per CDR3 protein. The data show about 1.8 million distinct CDR3 sequences, 49% seen once.

The material sequenced was blood. The chain carries TRBV5-6 and TRBJ2-5, with TRBD2 as a possible D gene (5 bases). The source of this sequence is a woman between 40 and 50 years old in good health. In DNA form, the CDR3 reads TGTGCCAGCAGCTTCATGAGCGGACAAGAGACCCAGTACTTC. It encodes CASSFMSGQETQYF.